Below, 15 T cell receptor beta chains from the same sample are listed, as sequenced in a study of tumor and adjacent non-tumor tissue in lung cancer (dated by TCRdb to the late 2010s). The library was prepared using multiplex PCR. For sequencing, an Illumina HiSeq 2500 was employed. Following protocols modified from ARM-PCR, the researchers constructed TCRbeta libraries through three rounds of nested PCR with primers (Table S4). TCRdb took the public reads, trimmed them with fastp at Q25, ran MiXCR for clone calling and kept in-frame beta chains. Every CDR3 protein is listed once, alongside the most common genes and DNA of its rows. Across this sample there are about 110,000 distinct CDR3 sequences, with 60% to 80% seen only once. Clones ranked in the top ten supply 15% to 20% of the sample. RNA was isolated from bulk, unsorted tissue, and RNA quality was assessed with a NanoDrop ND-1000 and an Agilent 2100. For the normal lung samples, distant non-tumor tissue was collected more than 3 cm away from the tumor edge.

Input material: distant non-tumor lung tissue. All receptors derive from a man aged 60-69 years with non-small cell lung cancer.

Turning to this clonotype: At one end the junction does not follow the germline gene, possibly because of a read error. The CDR3 DNA reads as TGTGCCAGCAGTTACTCAGACCAAACAGGGGGTCGCACAGGTACGCAGTATTTT. It codes for CASSYSDQTGGRTGTQYF. The chain carries TRBV6-5 and TRBJ2-3, with 8 bases lining up with TRBD1. CDR1 MNHEY and CDR2 SVGAGI come from the germline V gene. This CDR3 contains 18 residues.

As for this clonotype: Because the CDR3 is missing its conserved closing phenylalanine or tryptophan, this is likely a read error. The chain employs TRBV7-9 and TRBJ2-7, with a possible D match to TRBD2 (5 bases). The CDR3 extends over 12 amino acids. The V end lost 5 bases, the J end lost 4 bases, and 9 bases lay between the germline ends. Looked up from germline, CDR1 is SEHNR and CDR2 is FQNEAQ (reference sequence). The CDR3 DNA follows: TGTGCCAGCAGCGACGGGATTTACGAGCAGTACCTC. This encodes CASSDGIYEQYL.

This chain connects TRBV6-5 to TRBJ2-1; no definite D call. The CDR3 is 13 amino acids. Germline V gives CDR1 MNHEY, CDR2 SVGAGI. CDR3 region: CESSRVLTLEQFF. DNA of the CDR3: TGTGAAAGCTCAAGGGTACTAACCCTCGAGCAGTTCTTC.

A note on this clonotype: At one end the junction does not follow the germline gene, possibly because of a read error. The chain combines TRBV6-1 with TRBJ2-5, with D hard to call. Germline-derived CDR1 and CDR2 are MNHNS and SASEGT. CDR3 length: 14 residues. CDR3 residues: CASSEVSSQETRYF. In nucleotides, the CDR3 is TGTGCCAGCAGCGAGGTTTCCAGCCAAGAGACCCGGTACTTC.

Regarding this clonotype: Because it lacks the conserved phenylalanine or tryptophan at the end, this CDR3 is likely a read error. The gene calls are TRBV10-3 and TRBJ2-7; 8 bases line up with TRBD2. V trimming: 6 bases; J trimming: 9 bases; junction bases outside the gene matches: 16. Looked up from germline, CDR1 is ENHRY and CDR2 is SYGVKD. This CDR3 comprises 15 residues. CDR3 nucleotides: TGTGCCATCAGCCCGGCGACTAGCGTGGGAGCCTGGCAGTACCTC. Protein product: CAISPATSVGAWQYL.

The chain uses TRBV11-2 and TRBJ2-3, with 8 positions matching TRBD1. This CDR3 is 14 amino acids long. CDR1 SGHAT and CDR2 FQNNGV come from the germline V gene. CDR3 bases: TGTCACAGCAGCAAAGGACAGGGTTCGGATACGCAGTATTTT. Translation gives CHSSKGQGSDTQYF.

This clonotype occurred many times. CDR3 sequence reads: CASSQRTNEQFF. The CDR3 DNA follows: TGTGCCAGCAGCCAGAGAACGAATGAGCAGTTCTTC. The chain uses TRBV5-4 and TRBJ2-1; D uncertain. Between the trimmed V and J ends, which lost 4 bases and 7 bases, there was a span of 9 bases. Looked up from germline, CDR1 is SGHNT and CDR2 is YYREEE (reference sequence). The CDR3 runs to 12 residues.

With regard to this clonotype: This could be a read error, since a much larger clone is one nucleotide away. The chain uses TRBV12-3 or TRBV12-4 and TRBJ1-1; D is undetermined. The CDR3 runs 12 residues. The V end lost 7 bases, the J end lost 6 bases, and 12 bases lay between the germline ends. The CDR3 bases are TGTGCCAGCACCGGGGTGGGCGCTGAAGCTTTCTTT. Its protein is CASTGVGAEAFF.

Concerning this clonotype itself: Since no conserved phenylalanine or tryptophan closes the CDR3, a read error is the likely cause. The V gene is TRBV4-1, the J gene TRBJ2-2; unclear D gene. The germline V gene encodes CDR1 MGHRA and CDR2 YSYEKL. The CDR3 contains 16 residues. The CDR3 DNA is TGTGCCAGCAGCCAAGGGCAAGGACCCGCCGCCCGGGAGCTGTTTTCT. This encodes CASSQGQGPAARELFS.

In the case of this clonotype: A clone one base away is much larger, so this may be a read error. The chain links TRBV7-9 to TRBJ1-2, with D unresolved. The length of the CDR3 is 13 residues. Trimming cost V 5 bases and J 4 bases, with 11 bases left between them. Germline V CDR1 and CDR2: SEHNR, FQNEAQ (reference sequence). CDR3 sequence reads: CASSQHWIYGYTF. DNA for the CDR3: TGTGCCAGCAGCCAACACTGGATCTATGGCTACACCTTC. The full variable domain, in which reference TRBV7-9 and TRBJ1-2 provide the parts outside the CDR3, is DTGVSQNPRHKITKRGQNVTFRCDPISEHNRLYWYRQTLGQGPEFLTYFQNEAQLEKSRLLSDRFSAERPKGSFSTLEIQRTEQGDSAMYLCASSQHWIYGYTFGSGTRLTVV.

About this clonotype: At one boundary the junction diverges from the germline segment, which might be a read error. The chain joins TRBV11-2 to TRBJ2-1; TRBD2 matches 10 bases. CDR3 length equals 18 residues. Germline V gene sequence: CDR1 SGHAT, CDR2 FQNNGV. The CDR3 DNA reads TGTACCAGCAGCTTTTTCCCAGCGGGAGGGCAATCCTACAATGAGCAGCTCTTC. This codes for CTSSFFPAGGQSYNEQLF.

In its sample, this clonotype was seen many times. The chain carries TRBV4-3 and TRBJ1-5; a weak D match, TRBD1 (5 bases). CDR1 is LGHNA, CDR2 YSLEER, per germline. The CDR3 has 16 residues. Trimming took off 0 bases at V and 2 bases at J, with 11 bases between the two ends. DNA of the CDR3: TGCGCCAGCAGCCAAGATTTTGGGGCCCGCAATCAGCCCCAGCATTTT. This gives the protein CASSQDFGARNQPQHF.

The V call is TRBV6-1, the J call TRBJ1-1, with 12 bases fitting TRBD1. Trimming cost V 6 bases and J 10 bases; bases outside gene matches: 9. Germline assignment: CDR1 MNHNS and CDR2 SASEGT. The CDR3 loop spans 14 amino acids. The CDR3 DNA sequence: TGTGCCAGCAGAGAGGGGACAGGGGGCGCCAGAGCTTTCTTT. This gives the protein CASREGTGGARAFF.

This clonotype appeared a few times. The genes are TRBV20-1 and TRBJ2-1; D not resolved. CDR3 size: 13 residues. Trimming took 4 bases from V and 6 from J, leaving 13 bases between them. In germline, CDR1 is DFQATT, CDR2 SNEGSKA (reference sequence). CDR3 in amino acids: CSANAVLGNEQFF. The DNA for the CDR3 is TGCAGTGCTAACGCGGTGCTAGGCAATGAGCAGTTCTTC.

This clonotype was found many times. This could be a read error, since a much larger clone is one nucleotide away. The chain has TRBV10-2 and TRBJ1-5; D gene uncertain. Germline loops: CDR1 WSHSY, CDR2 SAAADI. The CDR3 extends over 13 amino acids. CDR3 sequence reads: CASSEISNRPQHF. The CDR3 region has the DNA TGCGCCAGCAGTGAAATTAGCAATCGGCCCCAGCATTTT.